This T cell receptor (beta chain) was profiled in a study of T cell changes during pregnancy in multiple sclerosis. Trimming took 4 bases from V and 3 from J, leaving 16 bases between them. This CDR3 has 15 amino acids. Germline CDR1 KGHSH, CDR2 LQKENI. Clones were sequenced by immunoSEQ multiplex PCR, and TCRdb holds only the in-frame ones, with some missing. This sample has 70,000 to 80,000 clones, with over 85% found just once. The input for sequencing was peripheral blood, taken in the first trimester of pregnancy. The clonotype was recovered from a female donor with multiple sclerosis, enrolled in a pregnancy study. The chain combines TRBV18 with TRBJ2-7, with a weak D call TRBD2 (6 bases). As DNA, the CDR3 is TGTGCCAGCTCACGCCGGGACGCGGGGATCTACGAGCAGTACTTC. Its translation is CASSRRDAGIYEQYF.